This entry concerns a single T cell receptor (beta chain). No antigen is known for it. This sample stems from a study of shared clonotypes between healthy human individuals. Study outcomes and limitations: Although depth was large, rarefaction showed that sequencing of the sorted subsets was incomplete. The study found lower generation probabilities in non-shared clonotypes than in those shared by all four donors. Around 5.4% of naive CD4 clonotypes were common to four donors.

CDR3 size: 15 residues. Germline loops: CDR1 SEHNR, CDR2 FQNEAQ (reference sequence). The junction had 5 bases not matched to a gene; V was cut back by 5 bases and J by 4 bases. Assay used: immunoSEQ multiplex PCR; TCRdb lists only in-frame clones, some missing. The sample carries hundreds of thousands of clones, roughly 96% recorded once. Terminally differentiated effector memory CD45RA+ cells were left out of the naive CD8 fraction, which was CD45RO-negative and positively selected for CCR7. Material: naive CD8+ T cells sorted from blood. The sequence derives from a woman in her 30s in good health. The chain employs TRBV7-9 and TRBJ2-1; 10 bases agree with TRBD2. The CDR3 coding sequence is TGTGCCAGCAGCCATGCACTAGCGGGATACAATGAGCAGTTCTTC. It specifies CASSHALAGYNEQFF.